The sequence of this TCR beta chain was determined in a study of cytomegalovirus exposure and HLA in healthy donors. Primers included in the PCR were 60 Vbeta and 13 Jbeta primers. Data came from immunoSEQ multiplex PCR; TCRdb stores just in-frame clones and leaves some out. The profile shows roughly 120,000 clones, roughly three quarters of them singletons. The V end lost 3 bases, the J end lost 5 bases, and 8 bases lay between the germline ends. Germline CDR1 is LNHDA and CDR2 is SQIVND (reference sequence). This CDR3 contains 12 residues. The clonotype was recovered from a man between 18 and 35 years old in good health and CMV-seronegative. Material for sequencing was PBMCs. This rearrangement joins TRBV19 to TRBJ2-7, with D possibly TRBD2 on 6 matching bases. The CDR3 loop is CASSMGGHEQYF. CDR3 coding DNA: TGTGCCAGTAGTATGGGGGGACACGAGCAGTACTTC.